The 26 T cell receptor beta chains presented below share a single source sample, sequenced in a study of Graves' ophthalmopathy and Graves' hyperthyroidism. RNA transcripts were the source from which TCR beta CDR3 regions were amplified. HTBI primers primed a first-round RT-PCR, and a second-round multiplex PCR followed. From the multiplex PCR reads, TCRdb called clonotypes with MiXCR, one entry per CDR3 protein. Of roughly 170,000 distinct CDR3 sequences in the sample, around two fifths are singletons; the top ten hold roughly 8.9%. The sequencing sample was made of peripheral blood. These receptors originate from a man aged 25-45 years with Graves' ophthalmopathy.

This clonotype was seen ten or more times. This sequence joins TRBV28 and TRBJ1-2; weak D call: TRBD1 (5 bases). Germline V gives CDR1 MDHEN, CDR2 SYDVKM. The CDR3 has 15 residues. The ends were cut back, 7 bases at V and 2 bases at J, with 17 bases in the middle. The CDR3 DNA sequence: TGTGCCAGCACCTCGCTGGGGGGGACGAACTATGGCTACACCTTC. This encodes CASTSLGGTNYGYTF.

Ten or more counts support this clonotype. The chain recombines TRBV25-1 with TRBJ2-7; D is unresolved. Germline CDR1 reads MGHDK; CDR2 reads SYGVNS. The CDR3 spans 15 residues. The V gene lost 6 bases and the J gene lost 6 bases, with 21 bases spanning the gap. The CDR3 sequence is CASSALTGPSLEQYF. As DNA, the CDR3 is TGTGCCAGCAGCGCATTAACCGGGCCTTCTCTCGAGCAGTACTTC.

This clonotype has a count of ten or more. The chain recombines TRBV27 with TRBJ2-2; 10 bases are a match to TRBD2. CDR1 and CDR2 (germline): MNHEY, SMNVEV (reference sequence). CDR3 size: 22 residues. V shed 1 base, J shed 3 bases, and the junction held 20 bases outside the gene matches. The CDR3 sequence is CASSLFLPGGLARRGDTGELFF. As DNA, the CDR3 is TGTGCCAGCAGTTTATTTCTCCCTGGGGGACTAGCGCGAAGAGGGGACACCGGGGAGCTGTTTTTT.

The genes are TRBV28 and TRBJ1-1; D unresolved. CDR3 length: 12 amino acids. Deletions cut 6 bases from V and 8 bases from J, with 13 bases between. Germline V CDR1 and CDR2: MDHEN, SYDVKM. The CDR3 nucleotides are TGTGCCAGCAGCCCATATGGACGGGAAGCTTTCTTT. Protein: CASSPYGREAFF.

This clonotype was recorded many times. The V gene is TRBV28, the J gene TRBJ1-5, with D perhaps TRBD1 (5 bases). The CDR3 length is 14 residues. Germline CDR1 MDHEN, CDR2 SYDVKM. V was cut by 6 bases and J by 7 bases, with 16 bases left in between. The CDR3 sequence: CASSPGGSGQPQHF. The CDR3 region has the DNA TGTGCCAGCAGCCCGGGGGGAAGCGGGCAGCCCCAGCATTTT.

The V call is TRBV11-2, the J call TRBJ2-7, with D unresolved. This CDR3 is 18 amino acids long. Trimming stripped 4 bases from V and 2 bases from J, with 24 bases between. Germline CDR1 reads SGHAT; CDR2 reads FQNNGV. The CDR3 reads CASSSTGEDLVPTYEQYF. The CDR3 DNA follows: TGTGCCAGCAGCTCCACCGGCGAGGATCTCGTCCCCACCTACGAGCAGTACTTC.

This clonotype was recorded at least ten times. The chain employs TRBV12-3 or TRBV12-4 and TRBJ2-2, with 8 bases lining up with TRBD1. The CDR3 totals 13 residues. Losses at the gene ends were 1 base for V and 8 bases for J; bases not matched to a gene: 0. The CDR3 loop reads CASSLGDRGELFF. CDR3 DNA sequence: TGTGCCAGCAGTTTAGGGGACAGGGGGGAGCTGTTTTTT.

At least ten counts were recorded for this clonotype. The CDR3 sequence: CASSGHRGYGYTF. The CDR3 DNA reads TGTGCCAGCAGTGGTCATAGGGGCTATGGCTACACCTTC. The J gene is TRBJ1-2, the V gene TRBV2; the D gene is possibly TRBD1 (5 bases). CDR1 is SNHLY and CDR2 is FYNNEI in the germline V gene. V was trimmed by 4 bases and J by 4 bases, leaving 10 bases between them. This CDR3 region has 13 residues.

This clonotype was recorded at least ten times. This chain connects TRBV7-2 to TRBJ2-1; 12 positions match TRBD2. The CDR3 has 14 amino acids. Germline V gene data show CDR1 as SGHTA and CDR2 as FQGNSA. After removal of 6 bases from V and 14 bases from J, the junction contained 11 bases not matched to a gene. This CDR3 is CASRSASGRGSKFF. For the CDR3, the DNA is TGTGCCAGCAGGTCGGCTAGCGGGAGGGGGTCGAAGTTCTTC.

V is TRBV30 and J is TRBJ2-7, with a tentative D call TRBD1 (5 bases). Germline CDR1 is GTSNPN and CDR2 is SVGIG (reference sequence). Trimming took 2 bases from V and 7 from J, leaving 9 bases between them. The CDR3 has 11 amino acids. CDR3 region: CAWSFYREQYF. The CDR3 coding sequence is TGTGCCTGGAGTTTTTACAGGGAGCAGTACTTC.

This clonotype was found many times. The V call is TRBV2, the J call TRBJ1-2; a weak D match, TRBD1 (5 bases). From germline, CDR1 is SNHLY and CDR2 FYNNEI. The CDR3 contains 15 residues. V lost 0 bases and J lost 4, with 12 bases in between. Here the CDR3 DNA reads TGTGCCAGCAGTGAAGCGCTGGGACGGGCCTATGGCTACACCTTC. Its translation is CASSEALGRAYGYTF. The complete variable domain, with remaining parts taken from reference TRBV2 and TRBJ1-2, reads EPEVTQTPSHQVTQMGQEVILRCVPISNHLYFYWYRQILGQKVEFLVSFYNNEISEKSEIFDDQFSVERPDGSNFTLKIRSTKLEDSAMYFCASSEALGRAYGYTFGSGTRLTVV.

This clonotype was detected ten times or more. This chain links TRBV2 with TRBJ2-4, with D possibly TRBD1 on 5 matching bases. This CDR3 has 13 residues. CDR1 is SNHLY, CDR2 FYNNEI, per germline. Trimming removed 3 bases from V and 5 bases from J, with 8 bases in between. The chain's CDR3 is CASSDRAQNIQYF. CDR3 nucleotide sequence: TGTGCCAGCAGTGACAGGGCCCAAAACATTCAGTACTTC.

The chain joins TRBV28 to TRBJ1-2, with unresolved D. This CDR3 is 14 amino acids long. Germline V gene lookup returns CDR1 MDHEN and CDR2 SYDVKM. Trimming shortened V by 8 bases and J by 7 bases, and 20 bases separated the two germline ends. The CDR3 is CASSRITPWSGYTF. CDR3 DNA: TGTGCCAGCTCCCGCATCACACCCTGGAGTGGCTACACCTTC.

The chain recombines TRBV30 with TRBJ1-5; D may be TRBD1 (6 bases). V was clipped by 8 bases and J by 6 bases, with 17 bases between them. Germline lookup yields CDR1 GTSNPN and CDR2 SVGIG (reference sequence). The CDR3 is 13 amino acids. CDR3 in DNA: TGTGCCAGCAGCGTGGAGGGGGGTCAGCCCCAGCATTTT. Protein product: CASSVEGGQPQHF.

In this sample, this clonotype turned up many times. This chain connects TRBV6-2 or TRBV6-3 to TRBJ2-5; 13 bases fit TRBD2. The CDR3 length is 19 residues. The germline CDR1 and CDR2 sequences are MNHEY and SVGEGT. V shed 4 bases and J 4 bases; nucleotides not matched to a gene: 15. The CDR3 loop is CASSSGLAGAFTLGETQYF. In DNA, the CDR3 is TGTGCCAGCAGTTCCGGACTAGCGGGAGCCTTCACCCTGGGAGAGACCCAGTACTTC.

The chain joins TRBV11-1 to TRBJ2-5, with D possibly being TRBD1 (6 bases). The CDR3 sequence is 16 residues long. Between the trimmed V and J ends, which lost 1 base and 2 bases, there was a span of 14 bases. Germline CDR1 is SGHAT and CDR2 is FQDESV (reference sequence). The CDR3 DNA reads TGTGCCAGCAGCTTAGTTACAGGGTTCGGGCAAGAGACCCAGTACTTC. The encoded protein is CASSLVTGFGQETQYF.

There are many counts of this clonotype. This chain connects TRBV11-3 to TRBJ1-2, with 9 bases matching TRBD1. CDR3 length: 15 amino acids. The germline CDR1 and CDR2 sequences are SGHNT and YENEEA. With V trimmed by 4 bases and J by 5 bases, 8 bases remained unmatched. The chain's CDR3 is CASSSPGQGSYGYTF. CDR3 in DNA: TGTGCCAGCAGCTCGCCGGGACAGGGTAGTTATGGCTACACCTTC.

V and J are TRBV25-1 and TRBJ2-7; D gene uncertain. V was clipped by 4 bases and J by 5 bases, with 6 bases between them. In germline, CDR1 is MGHDK, CDR2 SYGVNS. The CDR3 length is 11 residues. CDR3 nucleotides: TGTGCCAGCAGTGTGGGAAACGAGCAGTACTTC. Translated: CASSVGNEQYF.

The rearrangement joins TRBV27 to TRBJ1-2; 8 bases match TRBD1. V shed 0 bases and J 7 bases; nucleotides not matched to a gene: 10. CDR1 is MNHEY, CDR2 SMNVEV, per germline (reference sequence). The CDR3 runs 16 residues. CDR3 sequence (DNA): TGTGCCAGCAGTTTATCGGCAGGGGGCCCGGGGGCTGGCTACACCTTC. This sequence encodes CASSLSAGGPGAGYTF.

The sample holds many counts of this clonotype. V gene TRBV28 combines with J gene TRBJ2-5; D possibly corresponds to TRBD2 (7 bases). The CDR3 spans 15 residues. Trimming left V 2 bases short and J 4 bases short, with 14 bases between. Per the germline V gene, CDR1 is MDHEN and CDR2 is SYDVKM. Here the CDR3 reads CASSLKGGLRETQYF. The CDR3 nucleotides read TGTGCCAGCAGTTTAAAGGGGGGGCTGAGAGAGACCCAGTACTTC.

This clonotype was counted ten times or more. The rearrangement links TRBV6-5 to TRBJ1-5, with 9 bases aligning to TRBD1. The CDR3 runs to 15 residues. Germline-derived CDR1 and CDR2 are MNHEY and SVGAGI. The V and J ends lost 2 bases and 1 base, in that order; junction bases with no gene match: 0. The CDR3 DNA reads as TGTGCCAGCAGTTACGGGACAGGGAGCAATCAGCCCCAGCATTTT. The encoded protein is CASSYGTGSNQPQHF.

Many counts were recorded for this clonotype. The V and J genes are TRBV28 and TRBJ1-2; TRBD1 might be the D (5 bases). This CDR3 spans 12 amino acids. Germline CDR1 MDHEN, CDR2 SYDVKM. Trimming removed 1 base at V and 5 bases at J, with 5 bases between. The CDR3 nucleotides are TGTGCCAGCAGTTTATCAGGGTATGGCTACACCTTC. As protein: CASSLSGYGYTF.

This clonotype has at least ten counts. The rearrangement joins TRBV28 to TRBJ2-7, with D maybe TRBD2 (6 bases). This CDR3 has 16 residues. Germline values: CDR1 MDHEN, CDR2 SYDVKM. V was shortened by 5 bases and J by 2 bases, with 19 bases between the two germline ends. Written as DNA, the CDR3 is TGTGCCAGCAGTCGTGCCGGGGACTTAACAACCTACGAGCAGTACTTC. Protein sequence: CASSRAGDLTTYEQYF.

This clonotype came up many times. Here the CDR3 DNA reads TGTGCCAGCAGTTTTTCAGGGGAAGTAACTGAAGCTTTCTTT. As protein: CASSFSGEVTEAFF. The chain uses TRBV12-3 or TRBV12-4 and TRBJ1-1, with a weak D call TRBD1 (6 bases). The CDR3 sequence is 14 residues long. V was cut by 3 bases and J by 5 bases, with 13 bases left in between.

The V gene is TRBV27, the J gene TRBJ1-1; TRBD1 aligns across 7 bases. Germline CDR1 reads MNHEY; CDR2 reads SMNVEV (reference sequence). The CDR3 spans 14 residues. The junction had 4 bases not matched to a gene; V was cut back by 5 bases and J by 1 base. Here the CDR3 DNA reads TGTGCCAGCAGTGACAGGGTTGGGAACACTGAAGCTTTCTTT. This encodes CASSDRVGNTEAFF.

This chain connects TRBV3-1 to TRBJ1-1, with 7 bases aligning to TRBD1. The CDR3 length is 15 residues. V shed 1 base, J shed 5 bases, and the junction held 7 bases outside the gene matches. From germline, CDR1 is LGHDT and CDR2 YNNKEL (reference sequence). CDR3 sequence (DNA): TGTGCCAGCAGCCAAGTGGCAGGGGGACGTACTGAAGCTTTCTTT. This codes for CASSQVAGGRTEAFF.